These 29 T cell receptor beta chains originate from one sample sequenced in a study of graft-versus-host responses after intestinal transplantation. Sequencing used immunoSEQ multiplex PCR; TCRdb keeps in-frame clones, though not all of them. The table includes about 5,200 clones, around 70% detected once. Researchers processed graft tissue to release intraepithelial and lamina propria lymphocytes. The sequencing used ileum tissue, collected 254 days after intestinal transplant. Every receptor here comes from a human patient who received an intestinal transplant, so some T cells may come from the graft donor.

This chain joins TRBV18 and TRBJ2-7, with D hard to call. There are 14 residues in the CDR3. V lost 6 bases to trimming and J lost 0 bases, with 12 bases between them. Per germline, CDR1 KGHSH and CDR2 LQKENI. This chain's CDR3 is CASSSQSLSYEQYF. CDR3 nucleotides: TGTGCCAGCTCTTCGCAGTCCCTCTCCTACGAGCAGTACTTC.

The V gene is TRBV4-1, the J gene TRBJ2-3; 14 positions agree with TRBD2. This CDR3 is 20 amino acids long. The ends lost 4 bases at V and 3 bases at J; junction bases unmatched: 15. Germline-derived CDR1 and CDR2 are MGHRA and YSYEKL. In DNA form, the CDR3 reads TGCGCCAGCAGCCCCCGGGAGGCACAGGGGACTAGCGGGAGTACAGATACGCAGTATTTT. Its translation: CASSPREAQGTSGSTDTQYF.

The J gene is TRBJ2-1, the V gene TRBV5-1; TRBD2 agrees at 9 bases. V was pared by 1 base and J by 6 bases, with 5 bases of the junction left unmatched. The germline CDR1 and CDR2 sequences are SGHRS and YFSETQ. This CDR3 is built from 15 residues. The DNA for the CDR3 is TGCGCCAGCAGCTTGAGAATAGCGGGAGCCAATGAGCAGTTCTTC. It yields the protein CASSLRIAGANEQFF.

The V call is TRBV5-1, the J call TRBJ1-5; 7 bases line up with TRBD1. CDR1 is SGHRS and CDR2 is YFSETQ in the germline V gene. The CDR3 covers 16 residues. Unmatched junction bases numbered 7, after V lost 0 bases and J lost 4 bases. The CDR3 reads CASSLAGKQGNQPQHF. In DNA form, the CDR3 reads TGCGCCAGCAGCTTGGCCGGGAAACAGGGGAATCAGCCCCAGCATTTT.

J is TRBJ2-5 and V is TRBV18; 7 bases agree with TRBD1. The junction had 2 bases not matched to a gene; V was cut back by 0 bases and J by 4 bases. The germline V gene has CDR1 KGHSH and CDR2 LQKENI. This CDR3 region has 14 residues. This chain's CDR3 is CASSPPDRRETQYF. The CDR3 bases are TGTGCCAGCTCACCACCGGACAGGCGAGAGACCCAGTACTTC.

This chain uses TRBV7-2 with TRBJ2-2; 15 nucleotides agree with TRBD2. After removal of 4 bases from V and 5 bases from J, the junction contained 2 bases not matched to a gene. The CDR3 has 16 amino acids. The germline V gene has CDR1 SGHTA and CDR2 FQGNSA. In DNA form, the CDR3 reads TGTGCCAGCAGCTCCGGACTAGCGGGGGGGACCGGGGAGCTGTTTTTT. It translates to CASSSGLAGGTGELFF.

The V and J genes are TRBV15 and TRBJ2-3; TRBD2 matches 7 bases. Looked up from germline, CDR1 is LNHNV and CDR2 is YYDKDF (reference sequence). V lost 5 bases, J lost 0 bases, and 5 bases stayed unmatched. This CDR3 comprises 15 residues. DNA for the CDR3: TGTGCCACCAGCTCCGAGCGGGGCAGCACAGATACGCAGTATTTT. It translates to CATSSERGSTDTQYF.

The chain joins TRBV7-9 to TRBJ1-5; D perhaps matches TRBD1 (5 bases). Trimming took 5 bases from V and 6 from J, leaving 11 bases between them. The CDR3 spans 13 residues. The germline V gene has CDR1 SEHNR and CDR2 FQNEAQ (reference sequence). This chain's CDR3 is CASSLMGGQPQHF. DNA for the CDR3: TGTGCCAGCAGCCTAATGGGGGGTCAGCCCCAGCATTTT.

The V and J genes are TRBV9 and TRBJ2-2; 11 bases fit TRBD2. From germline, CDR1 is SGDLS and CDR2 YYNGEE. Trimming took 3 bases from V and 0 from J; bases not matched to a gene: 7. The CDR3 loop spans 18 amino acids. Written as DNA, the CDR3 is TGTGCCAGCAGCGGAGTTAGCGGGGGGGCCGCGAACACCGGGGAGCTGTTTTTT. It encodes CASSGVSGGAANTGELFF.

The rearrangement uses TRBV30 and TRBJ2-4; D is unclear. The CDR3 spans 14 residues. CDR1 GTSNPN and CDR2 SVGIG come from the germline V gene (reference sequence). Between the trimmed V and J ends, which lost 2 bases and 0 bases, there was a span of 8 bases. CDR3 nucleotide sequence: TGTGCCTGGAGTCCAATACTAGCCAAAAACATTCAGTACTTC. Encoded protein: CAWSPILAKNIQYF.

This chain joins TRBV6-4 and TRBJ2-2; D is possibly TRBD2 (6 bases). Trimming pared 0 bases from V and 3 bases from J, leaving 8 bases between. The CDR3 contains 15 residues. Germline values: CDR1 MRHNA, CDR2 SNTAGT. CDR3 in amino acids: CASSDSTSHTGELFF. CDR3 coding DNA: TGTGCCAGCAGTGACTCGACTAGTCACACCGGGGAGCTGTTTTTT.

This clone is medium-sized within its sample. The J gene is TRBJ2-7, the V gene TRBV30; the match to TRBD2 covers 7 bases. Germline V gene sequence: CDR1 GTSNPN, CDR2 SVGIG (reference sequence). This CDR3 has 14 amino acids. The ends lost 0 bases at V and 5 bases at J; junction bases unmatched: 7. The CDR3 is CAWSVPGRLDEQYF. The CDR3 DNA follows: TGTGCCTGGAGTGTACCCGGGAGGCTCGACGAGCAGTACTTC.

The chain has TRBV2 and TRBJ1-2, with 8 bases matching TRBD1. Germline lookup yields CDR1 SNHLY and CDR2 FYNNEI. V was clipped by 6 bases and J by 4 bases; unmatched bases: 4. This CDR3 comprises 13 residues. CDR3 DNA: TGTGCCAGCAGCGGACAGGGTTCCTATGGCTACACCTTC. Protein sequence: CASSGQGSYGYTF. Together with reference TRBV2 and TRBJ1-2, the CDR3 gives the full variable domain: EPEVTQTPSHQVTQMGQEVILRCVPISNHLYFYWYRQILGQKVEFLVSFYNNEISEKSEIFDDQFSVERPDGSNFTLKIRSTKLEDSAMYFCASSGQGSYGYTFGSGTRLTVV.

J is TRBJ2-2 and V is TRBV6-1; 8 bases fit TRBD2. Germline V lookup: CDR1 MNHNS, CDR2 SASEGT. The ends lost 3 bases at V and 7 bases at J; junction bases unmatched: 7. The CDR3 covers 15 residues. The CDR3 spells CASSESSGWIGELFF. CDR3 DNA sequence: TGTGCCAGCAGTGAGTCTAGCGGGTGGATCGGGGAGCTGTTTTTT.

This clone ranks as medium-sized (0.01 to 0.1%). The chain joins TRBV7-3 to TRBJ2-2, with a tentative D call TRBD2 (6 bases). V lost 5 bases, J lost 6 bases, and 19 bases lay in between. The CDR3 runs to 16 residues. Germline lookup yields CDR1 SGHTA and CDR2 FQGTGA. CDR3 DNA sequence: TGTGCCAGCAGCCCCGGACCTGTGCGGGACCCCGGGGAGCTGTTTTTT. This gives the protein CASSPGPVRDPGELFF.

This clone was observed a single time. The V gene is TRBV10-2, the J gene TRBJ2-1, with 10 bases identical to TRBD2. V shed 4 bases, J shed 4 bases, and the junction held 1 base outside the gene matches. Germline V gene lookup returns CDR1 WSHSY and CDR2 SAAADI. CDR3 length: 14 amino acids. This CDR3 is CASSVTSGYNEQFF. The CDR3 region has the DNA TGCGCCAGCAGTGTGACTAGCGGGTACAATGAGCAGTTCTTC.

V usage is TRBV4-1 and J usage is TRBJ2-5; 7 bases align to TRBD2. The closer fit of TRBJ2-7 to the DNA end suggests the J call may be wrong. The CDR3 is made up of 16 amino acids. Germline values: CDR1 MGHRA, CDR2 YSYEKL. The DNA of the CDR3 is TGCGCCAGCAGCCAAGATACGGGAGGCCTGTTCTACGAGCAGTACTTC. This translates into CASSQDTGGLFYEQYF.

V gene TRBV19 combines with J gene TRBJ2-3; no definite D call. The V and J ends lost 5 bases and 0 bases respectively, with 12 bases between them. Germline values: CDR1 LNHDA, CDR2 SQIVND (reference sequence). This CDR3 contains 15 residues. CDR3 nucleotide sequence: TGTGCCAGTAGTTCGATCAGGTCTAGCACAGATACGCAGTATTTT. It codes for CASSSIRSSTDTQYF.

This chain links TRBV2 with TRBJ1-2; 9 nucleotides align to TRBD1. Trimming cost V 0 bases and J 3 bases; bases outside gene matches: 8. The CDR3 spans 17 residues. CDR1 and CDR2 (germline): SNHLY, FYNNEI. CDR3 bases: TGTGCCAGCAGTGAAGCTTGGACAGGGGTCACGGACTATGGCTACACCTTC. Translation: CASSEAWTGVTDYGYTF.

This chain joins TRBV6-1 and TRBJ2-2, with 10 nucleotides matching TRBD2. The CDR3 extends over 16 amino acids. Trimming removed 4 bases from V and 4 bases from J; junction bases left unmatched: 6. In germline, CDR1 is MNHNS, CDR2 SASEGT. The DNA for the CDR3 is TGTGCCAGCAGTGGGCTAGCGGGAGAGAGCACCGGGGAGCTGTTTTTT. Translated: CASSGLAGESTGELFF.

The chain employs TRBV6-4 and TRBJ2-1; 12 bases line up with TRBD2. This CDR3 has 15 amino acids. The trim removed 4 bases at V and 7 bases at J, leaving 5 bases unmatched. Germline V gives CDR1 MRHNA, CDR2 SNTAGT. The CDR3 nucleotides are TGTGCCAGCAGTGTATCTAGCGGGGGGGCGAATGAGCAGTTCTTC. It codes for CASSVSSGGANEQFF.

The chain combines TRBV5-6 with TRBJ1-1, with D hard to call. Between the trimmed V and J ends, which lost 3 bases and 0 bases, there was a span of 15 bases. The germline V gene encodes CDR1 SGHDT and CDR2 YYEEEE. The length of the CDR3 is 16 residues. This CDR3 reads CASSSLTYLMNTEAFF. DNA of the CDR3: TGTGCCAGCAGCTCCCTGACATACTTGATGAACACTGAAGCTTTCTTT. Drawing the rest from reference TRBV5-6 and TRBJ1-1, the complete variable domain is DAGVTQSPTHLIKTRGQQVTLRCSPKSGHDTVSWYQQALGQGPQFIFQYYEEEERQRGNFPDRFSGHQFPNYSSELNVNALLLGDSALYLCASSSLTYLMNTEAFFGQGTRLTVV.

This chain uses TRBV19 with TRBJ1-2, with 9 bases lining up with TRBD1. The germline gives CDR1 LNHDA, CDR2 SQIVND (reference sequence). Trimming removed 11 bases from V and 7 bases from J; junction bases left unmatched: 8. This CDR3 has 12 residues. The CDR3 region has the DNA TGTGCCGCCCGGGACAGGGATTCTGGCTACACCTTC. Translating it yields CAARDRDSGYTF.

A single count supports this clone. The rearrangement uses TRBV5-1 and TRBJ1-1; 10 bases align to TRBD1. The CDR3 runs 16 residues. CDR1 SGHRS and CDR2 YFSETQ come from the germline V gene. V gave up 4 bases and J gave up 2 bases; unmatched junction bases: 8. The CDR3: CASSPQTGGLNTEAFF. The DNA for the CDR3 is TGCGCCAGCAGCCCTCAGACAGGGGGCCTTAACACTGAAGCTTTCTTT.

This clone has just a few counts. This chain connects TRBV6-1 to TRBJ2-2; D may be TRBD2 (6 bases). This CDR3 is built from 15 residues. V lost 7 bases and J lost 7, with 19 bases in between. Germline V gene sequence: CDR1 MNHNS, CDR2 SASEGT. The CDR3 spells CASTRRSREVGELFF. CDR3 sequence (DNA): TGTGCCAGCACCCGAAGGTCTAGGGAGGTCGGGGAGCTGTTTTTT.

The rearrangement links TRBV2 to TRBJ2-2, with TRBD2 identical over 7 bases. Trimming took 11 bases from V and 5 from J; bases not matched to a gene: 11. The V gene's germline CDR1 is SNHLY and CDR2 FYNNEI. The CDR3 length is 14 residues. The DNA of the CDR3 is TGTGCCTCGAATCGGGGGGTAGATACCGGGGAGCTGTTTTTT. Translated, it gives CASNRGVDTGELFF.

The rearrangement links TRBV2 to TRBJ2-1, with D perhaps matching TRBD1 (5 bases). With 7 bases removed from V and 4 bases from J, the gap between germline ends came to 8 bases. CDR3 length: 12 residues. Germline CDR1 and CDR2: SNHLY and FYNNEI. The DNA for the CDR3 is TGTGCCAGCACGCGACAGTACAATGAGCAGTTCTTC. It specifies CASTRQYNEQFF.

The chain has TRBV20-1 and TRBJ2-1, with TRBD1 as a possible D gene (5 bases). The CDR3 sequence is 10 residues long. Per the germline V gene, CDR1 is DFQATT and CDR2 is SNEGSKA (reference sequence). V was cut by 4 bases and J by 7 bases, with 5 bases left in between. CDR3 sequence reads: CSATGNEQFF. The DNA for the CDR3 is TGCAGTGCTACAGGGAATGAGCAGTTCTTC.

DNA for the CDR3: TGTGCCAGCAGCGGTACTAGCCGCACAGATACGCAGTATTTT. This gives the protein CASSGTSRTDTQYF. The chain has TRBV9 and TRBJ2-3, with D perhaps TRBD2 (6 bases). CDR1 is SGDLS, CDR2 YYNGEE, per germline. The CDR3 is 14 amino acids. The V gene lost 3 bases and the J gene lost 1 base, with 9 bases spanning the gap.